This T cell receptor beta chain originates from a study of cytomegalovirus exposure and HLA in healthy donors. On the study more broadly: It was reported in a later analysis that the same platform had been used for the roughly 130 validation repertoires as for the approximately 700 first-cohort repertoires. Findings and caveats of the study: Investigators reported 164 TCR beta chains as tied to cytomegalovirus.

As for this clone: Its antigen is not identified.

Generated by immunoSEQ multiplex PCR, the TCRdb table keeps only in-frame clones and is missing some. The sample includes approximately 140,000 clones, roughly 81% of them seen just once. The germline V gene encodes CDR1 MRHNA and CDR2 SNTAGT. CDR3 length equals 16 residues. V gave up 4 bases and J gave up 1 base; unmatched junction bases: 10. The clonotype originates from a woman between 25 and 40 years old in good health and CMV-seronegative. Sequencing used PBMCs. The chain uses TRBV6-4 and TRBJ2-7, with 7 bases aligning to TRBD1. The CDR3 region is CASSVNTGEISYEQYF. In nucleotides, the CDR3 is TGTGCCAGCAGTGTCAATACAGGGGAGATATCCTACGAGCAGTACTTC.